The 25 T cell receptor beta chains reported below all come from one sample, sequenced in a study of shared clonotypes between healthy human individuals. CD8 cells regarded as naive lacked CD45RO, were positively chosen for CCR7, and omitted terminally differentiated effector memory CD45RA+ cells. TCRdb's copy holds only in-frame clones and misses some; the assay was immunoSEQ multiplex PCR. Found here are about 580,000 clones, roughly 98% of them singletons; the top ten hold 0.3%. Sequencing used naive CD8+ T cells sorted from blood. All receptors come from a man in his thirties or forties in good health.

The chain has TRBV27 and TRBJ2-7; perhaps TRBD2 as D (5 bases). The CDR3 is 14 amino acids. Germline CDR1 reads MNHEY; CDR2 reads SMNVEV (reference sequence). V was trimmed by 4 bases and J by 3 bases, leaving 13 bases between them. CDR3 protein: CASSSLGVSYEQYF. The CDR3 DNA follows: TGTGCCAGCAGTTCCTTGGGAGTGAGCTACGAGCAGTACTTC.

V gene TRBV9 combines with J gene TRBJ1-3; no definite D call. Trimming cost V 0 bases and J 0 bases, with 7 bases left between them. The CDR3 extends over 15 amino acids. Germline V gene data show CDR1 as SGDLS and CDR2 as YYNGEE. CDR3 residues: CASSVAGDSGNTIYF. For the CDR3, the DNA is TGTGCCAGCAGCGTAGCTGGGGACTCTGGAAACACCATATATTTT. Full variable domain (remainder filled in from reference TRBV9 and TRBJ1-3): DSGVTQTPKHLITATGQRVTLRCSPRSGDLSVYWYQQSLDQGLQFLIQYYNGEERAKGNILERFSAQQFPDLHSELNLSSLELGDSALYFCASSVAGDSGNTIYFGEGSWLTVV.

The chain recombines TRBV5-1 with TRBJ2-7, with 10 bases lining up with TRBD2. This CDR3 region has 14 residues. Trimming cost V 5 bases and J 4 bases; bases outside gene matches: 6. Germline V lookup: CDR1 SGHRS, CDR2 YFSETQ. CDR3 amino acids: CASRFASGSYEQYF. The CDR3 nucleotides read TGCGCCAGCAGATTTGCTAGCGGGAGTTACGAGCAGTACTTC.

The V call is TRBV2, the J call TRBJ2-7; D not certain. Per the germline V gene, CDR1 is SNHLY and CDR2 is FYNNEI. V was clipped by 6 bases and J by 2 bases, with 5 bases between them. The CDR3 has 11 amino acids. CDR3 sequence: CASRDAYEQYF. The CDR3 bases are TGTGCCAGCAGGGATGCCTACGAGCAGTACTTC.

This rearrangement joins TRBV9 to TRBJ2-5; 7 nucleotides agree with TRBD2. The CDR3 is made up of 18 amino acids. Germline V gene lookup returns CDR1 SGDLS and CDR2 YYNGEE. Trimming cost V 1 base and J 0 bases; bases outside gene matches: 12. DNA for the CDR3: TGTGCCAGCAGCGTATCCACCTCTAGCGGACTCCACCAAGAGACCCAGTACTTC. Translation gives CASSVSTSSGLHQETQYF.

The chain is built from TRBV7-9 and TRBJ2-3, with TRBD1 identical over 9 bases. The length of the CDR3 is 15 residues. CDR1 and CDR2 from the germline V gene are SEHNR and FQNEAQ (reference sequence). J lost 5 bases, V lost 6 bases, and 9 bases had no gene match. The CDR3 region has the DNA TGTGCCAGCAGGGATTTAGGGGACAGGGAAGATACGCAGTATTTT. Translated, it gives CASRDLGDREDTQYF.

The chain is built from TRBV13 and TRBJ2-3; TRBD2 matches at 9 bases. Germline V gives CDR1 PRHDT, CDR2 FYEKMQ (reference sequence). The CDR3 totals 16 residues. The ends lost 0 bases at V and 2 bases at J; junction bases unmatched: 3. The CDR3 bases are TGTGCCAGCAGCTTAGGCCTAGCGGGACTCACAGATACGCAGTATTTT. Translation: CASSLGLAGLTDTQYF.

The chain employs TRBV10-3 and TRBJ2-7; TRBD2 is a possible D gene (5 bases). From germline, CDR1 is ENHRY and CDR2 SYGVKD. The CDR3 contains 11 residues. The V end lost 11 bases, the J end lost 6 bases, and 14 bases lay between the germline ends. CDR3 protein: CASDGVPEQYF. For the CDR3, the DNA is TGTGCCTCGGACGGGGTTCCCGAGCAGTACTTC.

This chain connects TRBV27 to TRBJ2-1, with a possible D match to TRBD2 (6 bases). Germline V gene sequence: CDR1 MNHEY, CDR2 SMNVEV (reference sequence). The V and J ends lost 8 bases and 7 bases respectively, with 15 bases between them. The CDR3 loop spans 13 amino acids. This CDR3 is CASAPYRENEQFF. CDR3 sequence (DNA): TGTGCCAGCGCCCCGTACCGGGAGAATGAGCAGTTCTTC.

This chain connects TRBV7-2 to TRBJ1-1; D is uncertain. The CDR3 spans 14 residues. Germline V gives CDR1 SGHTA, CDR2 FQGNSA. The germline V and J ends were trimmed by 0 bases and 5 bases, with 10 bases remaining between them. The CDR3: CASSLASLGTEAFF. The CDR3 DNA reads TGTGCCAGCAGCTTAGCCTCACTAGGAACTGAAGCTTTCTTT. The entire variable domain, with the rest obtained from reference TRBV7-2 and TRBJ1-1, is as follows: GAGVSQSPSNKVTEKGKDVELRCDPISGHTALYWYRQSLGQGLEFLIYFQGNSAPDKSGLPSDRFSAERTGGSVSTLTIQRTQQEDSAVYLCASSLASLGTEAFFGQGTRLTVV.

V is TRBV19 and J is TRBJ1-2; D perhaps matches TRBD1 (6 bases). CDR1 LNHDA and CDR2 SQIVND come from the germline V gene (reference sequence). Trimming pared 7 bases from V and 4 bases from J, leaving 10 bases between. CDR3 length equals 12 residues. DNA for the CDR3: TGTGCCAGTACTCGGGACACCTATGGCTACACCTTC. This sequence encodes CASTRDTYGYTF.

Worth noting for this clone: The identical CDR3 is also encoded by other nucleotide sequences in the sample. The V call is TRBV5-5, the J call TRBJ2-5, with a tentative D call TRBD1 (6 bases). The V gene's germline CDR1 is SGHKS and CDR2 YYEKEE (reference sequence). The CDR3 loop spans 13 amino acids. Trimming shortened V by 0 bases and J by 3 bases, and 6 bases separated the two germline ends. CDR3 region: CASSLEGEETQYF. The CDR3 bases are TGTGCCAGCAGCTTGGAGGGGGAAGAGACCCAGTACTTC.

The chain is built from TRBV5-5 and TRBJ1-1, with D unresolved. Looked up from germline, CDR1 is SGHKS and CDR2 is YYEKEE (reference sequence). Trimming removed 2 bases at V and 4 bases at J, with 6 bases between. This CDR3 contains 12 residues. The CDR3 nucleotides read TGTGCCAGCAGCTTAGAAGGCACTGAAGCTTTCTTT. It encodes CASSLEGTEAFF.

The chain recombines TRBV5-1 with TRBJ2-3; D is possibly TRBD2 (5 bases). This CDR3 region has 15 residues. CDR1 and CDR2 (germline): SGHRS, YFSETQ. The V gene lost 0 bases and the J gene lost 2 bases, with 10 bases spanning the gap. The CDR3 DNA reads TGCGCCAGCAGCTTGGAACACGGGAACACAGATACGCAGTATTTT. This codes for CASSLEHGNTDTQYF.

This chain uses TRBV11-2 with TRBJ2-7; 11 bases fit TRBD2. After removal of 2 bases from V and 4 bases from J, the junction contained 10 bases not matched to a gene. The V gene's germline CDR1 is SGHAT and CDR2 FQNNGV. CDR3 length: 17 amino acids. CDR3 amino acids: CASSLREGLAETYEQYF. CDR3 bases: TGTGCCAGCAGCTTAAGGGAGGGACTAGCGGAAACGTACGAGCAGTACTTC.

This clone was counted once. This rearrangement joins TRBV29-1 to TRBJ2-1; TRBD2 aligns across 12 bases. Trimming at V came to 3 bases and at J to 6 bases, leaving 6 bases not matched to a gene. Per germline, CDR1 SQVTM and CDR2 ANQGSEA. The CDR3 is made up of 15 amino acids. The chain's CDR3 is CSVEPTSGSINEQFF. In nucleotides, the CDR3 is TGCAGCGTTGAGCCGACTAGCGGGAGTATCAATGAGCAGTTCTTC.

The chain employs TRBV19 and TRBJ1-1; D is perhaps TRBD1 (6 bases). Germline V lookup: CDR1 LNHDA, CDR2 SQIVND (reference sequence). With 3 bases removed from V and 1 base from J, the gap between germline ends came to 9 bases. The CDR3 sequence is 14 residues long. CDR3 loop: CASSIAGANTEAFF. The CDR3 nucleotides are TGTGCCAGTAGTATCGCAGGGGCGAACACTGAAGCTTTCTTT.

This chain links TRBV18 with TRBJ2-1; D may be TRBD1 (5 bases). Germline CDR1 reads KGHSH; CDR2 reads LQKENI. The CDR3 loop spans 15 amino acids. V lost 3 bases and J lost 5, with 14 bases in between. DNA for the CDR3: TGTGCCAGCTCACCTGAGACAGCCACTAACAATGAGCAGTTCTTC. Residues: CASSPETATNNEQFF.

This rearrangement joins TRBV28 to TRBJ1-1; 7 bases line up with TRBD1. V lost 4 bases and J lost 7; bases outside the gene matches: 6. The CDR3 covers 13 residues. Germline assignment: CDR1 MDHEN and CDR2 SYDVKM. The CDR3 spells CASSSLGGGEAFF. The CDR3 DNA sequence: TGTGCCAGCAGTTCCCTAGGGGGCGGTGAAGCTTTCTTT.

Here the CDR3 DNA reads TGTGCCAGCAGTTTAGCGGCAGGGTTCGAAGCTTTCTTT. Protein: CASSLAAGFEAFF. The chain has TRBV27 and TRBJ1-1; D perhaps matches TRBD1 (5 bases). V lost 2 bases and J lost 8, with 12 bases in between. The CDR3 sequence is 13 residues long. Germline-derived CDR1 and CDR2 are MNHEY and SMNVEV (reference sequence).

The chain is built from TRBV5-1 and TRBJ2-1; 10 nucleotides line up with TRBD1. The germline gives CDR1 SGHRS, CDR2 YFSETQ. The V and J ends lost 0 bases and 6 bases, in that order; junction bases with no gene match: 6. This CDR3 is built from 16 residues. Here the CDR3 DNA reads TGCGCCAGCAGCTTGGCCGGGACAGGGGCCTCCAATGAGCAGTTCTTC. It translates to CASSLAGTGASNEQFF.

CDR3 residues: CASSQTGVEQYF. In DNA form, the CDR3 reads TGTGCCAGCAGTCAGACAGGGGTCGAGCAGTACTTC. J is TRBJ2-7 and V is TRBV27, with 8 bases matching TRBD1. V trimming: 5 bases; J trimming: 6 bases; junction bases outside the gene matches: 3. This CDR3 region has 12 residues. Germline CDR1 reads MNHEY; CDR2 reads SMNVEV (reference sequence).

The V gene is TRBV5-1, the J gene TRBJ1-3; 8 nucleotides agree with TRBD1. CDR1 SGHRS and CDR2 YFSETQ come from the germline V gene. This CDR3 region has 17 residues. V lost 0 bases, J lost 2 bases, and 7 bases stayed unmatched. The DNA for the CDR3 is TGCGCCAGCAGCTTGGTGCCGGACAGGGCAGCTGGAAACACCATATATTTT. Its protein is CASSLVPDRAAGNTIYF. The complete variable domain, with remaining parts taken from reference TRBV5-1 and TRBJ1-3, reads KAGVTQTPRYLIKTRGQQVTLSCSPISGHRSVSWYQQTPGQGLQFLFEYFSETQRNKGNFPGRFSGRQFSNSRSEMNVSTLELGDSALYLCASSLVPDRAAGNTIYFGEGSWLTVV.

V is TRBV7-3 and J is TRBJ2-1; a possible D gene is TRBD2 (6 bases). Per the germline V gene, CDR1 is SGHTA and CDR2 is FQGTGA. The V and J ends lost 5 bases and 6 bases respectively, with 11 bases between them. The CDR3 is 13 residues long. The CDR3, as DNA: TGTGCCAGCAGCCCAGGACTATTCAATGAGCAGTTCTTC. It encodes CASSPGLFNEQFF. The whole variable domain, filled in from reference TRBV7-3 and TRBJ2-1, reads GAGVSQTPSNKVTEKGKYVELRCDPISGHTALYWYRQSLGQGPEFLIYFQGTGAADDSGLPNDRFFAVRPEGSVSTLKIQRTERGDSAVYLCASSPGLFNEQFFGPGTRLTVL.

The chain carries TRBV5-1 and TRBJ2-7; D perhaps matches TRBD1 (6 bases). This CDR3 region has 19 residues. Germline CDR1 SGHRS, CDR2 YFSETQ. V dropped 4 bases and J dropped 5 bases, with 31 bases sitting between them. The CDR3 spells CASSPGQSSSGRTSHEQYF. The CDR3 DNA follows: TGCGCCAGCAGCCCCGGACAGAGTTCCTCGGGCCGTACCTCTCACGAGCAGTACTTC. Full variable domain (rest looked up from reference TRBV5-1 and TRBJ2-7): KAGVTQTPRYLIKTRGQQVTLSCSPISGHRSVSWYQQTPGQGLQFLFEYFSETQRNKGNFPGRFSGRQFSNSRSEMNVSTLELGDSALYLCASSPGQSSSGRTSHEQYFGPGTRLTVT.